The 15 T cell receptor beta chains below all came from one sample that was sequenced in a study of blood T cell repertoires in COVID-19. Using immunoSEQ multiplex PCR, the repertoire was profiled, and TCRdb retains in-frame clones only, with some absent. The table includes 300,000 to 400,000 clones, around 80% detected once. Sequences were obtained from peripheral blood. The receptors come from a man younger than 45 with active or convalescent COVID-19.

The chain couples TRBV27 to TRBJ2-5, with D unresolved. Trimming left V 2 bases short and J 4 bases short, with 8 bases between. This CDR3 spans 13 amino acids. Germline V lookup: CDR1 MNHEY, CDR2 SMNVEV (reference sequence). CDR3 in amino acids: CASSLRRRETQYF. For the CDR3, the DNA is TGTGCCAGCAGTTTAAGGCGGAGAGAGACCCAGTACTTC.

CDR3 loop: CASWTGGRWSDGNQPQHF. The CDR3 DNA follows: TGTGCCAGTTGGACAGGGGGCAGGTGGTCGGATGGGAATCAGCCCCAGCATTTT. The chain joins TRBV2 to TRBJ1-5; 11 bases fit TRBD1. With V trimmed by 9 bases and J by 4 bases, 17 bases remained unmatched. Germline CDR1 reads SNHLY; CDR2 reads FYNNEI. There are 18 residues in the CDR3. Full variable domain (missing parts from reference TRBV2 and TRBJ1-5): EPEVTQTPSHQVTQMGQEVILRCVPISNHLYFYWYRQILGQKVEFLVSFYNNEISEKSEIFDDQFSVERPDGSNFTLKIRSTKLEDSAMYFCASWTGGRWSDGNQPQHFGDGTRLSIL.

The chain uses TRBV6-5 and TRBJ2-1; D not certain. V lost 4 bases, J lost 9 bases, and 7 bases lay in between. CDR1 and CDR2 from the germline V gene are MNHEY and SVGAGI. This CDR3 spans 11 amino acids. The CDR3 coding sequence is TGTGCCAGCAGTTCTCCCCGTGAGCAGTTCTTC. Its protein product is CASSSPREQFF.

The gene calls are TRBV9 and TRBJ2-1; 9 bases agree with TRBD2. V lost 4 bases and J lost 4; bases outside the gene matches: 6. The CDR3 extends over 15 amino acids. Germline values: CDR1 SGDLS, CDR2 YYNGEE. For the CDR3, the DNA is TGTGCCAGCAGCCGAAGCGGGGGGCCTTACAATGAGCAGTTCTTC. The encoded protein is CASSRSGGPYNEQFF.

The chain joins TRBV3-1 (or the pseudogene TRBV3-2) to TRBJ2-1, with a tentative D call TRBD2 (6 bases). Trimming took off 4 bases at V and 7 bases at J, with 23 bases between the two ends. Germline assignment: CDR1 LGHDT and CDR2 YNNKEL (reference sequence). The CDR3 has 17 residues. Here the CDR3 reads CASSLPGGATTGNEQFF. In DNA form, the CDR3 reads TGTGCCAGCAGCCTCCCCGGCGGGGCGACTACGGGGAATGAGCAGTTCTTC.

The CDR3 sequence is CASSLSGTGEVYGYTF. Written as DNA, the CDR3 is TGTGCCAGCAGCTTATCTGGGACAGGGGAGGTCTATGGCTACACCTTC. The rearrangement links TRBV7-3 to TRBJ1-2; TRBD1 agrees at 10 bases. This CDR3 has 16 residues. The germline gives CDR1 SGHTA, CDR2 FQGTGA. Trimming removed 2 bases from V and 4 bases from J; junction bases left unmatched: 7.

J is TRBJ1-5 and V is TRBV7-8, with TRBD1 as a possible D gene (6 bases). V lost 0 bases and J 1 base, leaving 10 bases between the germline ends. The CDR3 totals 16 residues. CDR1 and CDR2 from the germline V gene are SGHVS and FQNEAQ. CDR3 residues: CASSLARGGSNQPQHF. CDR3 DNA: TGTGCCAGCAGCTTAGCCAGGGGTGGCAGCAATCAGCCCCAGCATTTT.

A remark on this clone: Germline and junction disagree at one end, which may indicate a read error. The chain links TRBV5-1 to TRBJ1-1, with 8 positions matching TRBD1. Germline CDR1 is SGHRS and CDR2 is YFSETQ. This CDR3 region has 17 residues. The CDR3 region has the DNA TGCGCCAGTAGCTTGGCCCCCGGGACAGGTTCGAACACTGAAGCTTTCTTT. Residues: CASSLAPGTGSNTEAFF.

CDR3 DNA sequence: TGTGCCAGCAGCTTCTCTAGCGTTAGCACAGATACGCAGTATTTT. It encodes CASSFSSVSTDTQYF. The rearrangement uses TRBV7-9 and TRBJ2-3; D might be TRBD2 (6 bases). V lost 3 bases and J lost 0, with 10 bases in between. The CDR3 contains 15 residues. Germline-derived CDR1 and CDR2 are SEHNR and FQNEAQ (reference sequence).

The chain has TRBV18 and TRBJ1-2; 8 bases are a match to TRBD1. The CDR3 sequence is 16 residues long. V lost 0 bases, J lost 1 base, and 4 bases stayed unmatched. Germline V gives CDR1 KGHSH, CDR2 LQKENI. The DNA for the CDR3 is TGTGCCAGCTCACCACCGGGGGACAGGATTAACTATGGCTACACCTTC. Protein product: CASSPPGDRINYGYTF.

The V and J genes are TRBV6-5 and TRBJ1-2; the D gene is possibly TRBD1 (6 bases). V lost 8 bases and J 5 bases, leaving 12 bases between the germline ends. This CDR3 has 12 amino acids. CDR1 MNHEY and CDR2 SVGAGI come from the germline V gene. The CDR3 bases are TGTGCCAGCGAGGACAGTAAATATGGCTACACCTTC. As protein: CASEDSKYGYTF.

This chain connects TRBV18 to TRBJ2-1; possible D gene TRBD1, 7 bases. The V gene lost 3 bases and the J gene lost 4 bases, with 19 bases spanning the gap. The germline V gene encodes CDR1 KGHSH and CDR2 LQKENI. The CDR3 has 17 residues. The CDR3 sequence: CASSPPQGMGGYNEQFF. DNA of the CDR3: TGTGCCAGCTCACCGCCACAGGGGATGGGGGGTTACAATGAGCAGTTCTTC.

V gene TRBV7-3 combines with J gene TRBJ2-1; tentative D call: TRBD2 (6 bases). The CDR3 length is 16 residues. Trimming shortened V by 5 bases and J by 6 bases, and 20 bases separated the two germline ends. Germline CDR1 reads SGHTA; CDR2 reads FQGTGA. CDR3 protein: CASSPRLDGRGNEQFF. For the CDR3, the DNA is TGTGCCAGCAGCCCCCGTCTAGACGGGAGAGGCAATGAGCAGTTCTTC.

The chain couples TRBV5-1 to TRBJ2-7; 8 bases are shared with TRBD1. The CDR3 contains 15 residues. Germline loops: CDR1 SGHRS, CDR2 YFSETQ. The ends lost 2 bases at V and 0 bases at J; junction bases unmatched: 4. CDR3 region: CASSFSTGGSYEQYF. The CDR3 coding sequence is TGCGCCAGCAGCTTCTCTACAGGGGGCTCCTACGAGCAGTACTTC.

V is TRBV3-1 (or the pseudogene TRBV3-2) and J is TRBJ1-5; no clear D gene. The length of the CDR3 is 16 residues. Trimming removed 0 bases at V and 7 bases at J, with 16 bases between. CDR1 LGHDT and CDR2 YNNKEL come from the germline V gene (reference sequence). CDR3 coding DNA: TGTGCCAGCAGCCAAGATTCTGGAACAGAGGGCCAGCCCCAGCATTTT. Translation gives CASSQDSGTEGQPQHF.